Given below is one TCR beta chain in context. Its antigen is not known. These data belong to a study of shared clonotypes between healthy human individuals. Study information: The people who gave samples were two women and three men aged 18 to 49.

Notes on the study in general: Across a handful of donors, naive CD4 shared 5% to 6%, naive CD8 3% to 3.5%, memory CD4 less than 2.5%, memory CD8 more than 0.35%.

CDR3 length equals 13 residues. V was clipped by 5 bases and J by 6 bases; unmatched bases: 5. Germline CDR1 SEHNR, CDR2 FQNEAQ (reference sequence). TCRdb's copy holds only in-frame clones and misses some; the assay was immunoSEQ multiplex PCR. The data contain around 700,000 clones, less than 80% of them singletons. This chain connects TRBV7-9 to TRBJ1-2; 8 bases are a match to TRBD1. The sequenced material came from memory CD4+ T cells sorted from blood. The subset here: CD45RA-negative fraction. The TCR comes from a woman aged 25 to 39 in good health. CDR3: CASSQQGDNGYTF. The CDR3 coding sequence is TGTGCCAGCAGCCAACAGGGGGATAATGGCTACACCTTC.